A single sample gave rise to the 8 T cell receptor beta chains below, sequenced in a study of T cell responses to AZD1222 COVID-19 vaccine. Data came from immunoSEQ multiplex PCR; TCRdb stores just in-frame clones and leaves some out. The sample has some 120,000 clones, about 90% seen once. This specimen was peripheral blood, taken 28 days after the second AZD1222 dose. Receptors were obtained from an adult who received the AZD1222 COVID-19 vaccine.

The V call is TRBV2, the J call TRBJ1-4; 12 bases align to TRBD1. Germline V gene sequence: CDR1 SNHLY, CDR2 FYNNEI. The CDR3 contains 19 residues. J gave up 7 bases and V 0 bases, and 12 bases lay outside the gene matches. This CDR3 reads CASSEAFPGDRGRGEKLFF. The CDR3 DNA sequence: TGTGCCAGCAGTGAAGCGTTTCCCGGGGACAGGGGGCGGGGTGAAAAACTGTTTTTT.

The chain recombines TRBV7-2 with TRBJ2-7; TRBD2 is a possible D gene (7 bases). The V gene's germline CDR1 is SGHTA and CDR2 FQGNSA. The CDR3 loop spans 14 amino acids. The ends were cut back, 5 bases at V and 6 bases at J, with 17 bases in the middle. The DNA for the CDR3 is TGTGCCAGCAGCCAAAGAGGGGGGGGCCTCGAGCAGTACTTC. Translated: CASSQRGGGLEQYF.

This clone was seen just once. Other DNA sequences in the same sample also yield this CDR3. For the CDR3, the DNA is TGTGCCAGCAGAGGAAACTTGAACACTGAAGCTTTCTTT. Translated, it gives CASRGNLNTEAFF. The chain joins TRBV27 to TRBJ1-1; no firm D call. Trimming stripped 6 bases from V and 0 bases from J, with 8 bases between. Germline V gene lookup returns CDR1 MNHEY and CDR2 SMNVEV (reference sequence). This CDR3 spans 13 amino acids.

V is TRBV28 and J is TRBJ1-1; D is ambiguous. Germline CDR1 reads MDHEN; CDR2 reads SYDVKM. This CDR3 region has 14 residues. The ends were cut back, 3 bases at V and 1 base at J, with 9 bases in the middle. The chain's CDR3 is CASSLLAPNTEAFF. The DNA for the CDR3 is TGTGCCAGCAGTTTGCTGGCACCGAACACTGAAGCTTTCTTT.

Only one count was recorded for this clone. This CDR3 is CATSSEGNTIYF. CDR3 DNA: TGTGCCACCAGCAGCGAAGGAAACACCATATATTTT. The chain is built from TRBV15 and TRBJ1-3; D ambiguous. The germline gives CDR1 LNHNV, CDR2 YYDKDF (reference sequence). The CDR3 is made up of 12 amino acids. The V and J ends lost 3 bases and 4 bases respectively, with 4 bases between them.

This rearrangement joins TRBV30 to TRBJ2-1; 10 nucleotides match TRBD1. V dropped 2 bases and J dropped 7; count of bases not matched to a gene: 8. There are 15 residues in the CDR3. Germline CDR1 GTSNPN, CDR2 SVGIG (reference sequence). CDR3 sequence reads: CAWSKRDRGGNEQFF. The CDR3 bases are TGTGCCTGGAGTAAACGGGACAGGGGAGGTAATGAGCAGTTCTTC.

J is TRBJ1-4 and V is TRBV5-1, with D possibly matching TRBD1 (5 bases). CDR1 is SGHRS and CDR2 is YFSETQ in the germline V gene. Trimming shortened V by 0 bases and J by 7 bases, and 13 bases separated the two germline ends. The CDR3 has 15 amino acids. In DNA form, the CDR3 reads TGCGCCAGCAGCTTGGCGGGTGGGGCTGGTGAAAAACTGTTTTTT. This sequence encodes CASSLAGGAGEKLFF.

This clone was detected once. The chain couples TRBV18 to TRBJ1-1; D remains ambiguous. Germline CDR1 is KGHSH and CDR2 is LQKENI. CDR3 length equals 15 residues. The V end was cut by 0 bases, the J end by 7 bases, with 15 bases between. CDR3 sequence: CASSPPASFRSEAFF. CDR3 bases: TGTGCCAGCTCACCACCAGCATCTTTCAGGAGTGAAGCTTTCTTT.